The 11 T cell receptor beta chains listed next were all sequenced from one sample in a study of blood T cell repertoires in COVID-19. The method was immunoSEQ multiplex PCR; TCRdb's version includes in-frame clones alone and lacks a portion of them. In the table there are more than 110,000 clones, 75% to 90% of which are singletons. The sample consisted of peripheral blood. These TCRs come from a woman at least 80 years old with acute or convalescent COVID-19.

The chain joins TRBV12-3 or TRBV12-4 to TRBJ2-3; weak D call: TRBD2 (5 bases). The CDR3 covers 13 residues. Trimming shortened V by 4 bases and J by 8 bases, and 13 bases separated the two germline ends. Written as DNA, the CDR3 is TGTGCCAGCAGTTCGGCGGGCCTGGGTACGCAGTATTTT. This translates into CASSSAGLGTQYF.

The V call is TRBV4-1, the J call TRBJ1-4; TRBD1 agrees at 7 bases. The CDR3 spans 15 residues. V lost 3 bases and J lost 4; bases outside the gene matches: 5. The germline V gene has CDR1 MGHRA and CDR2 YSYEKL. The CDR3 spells CASSQRDSRNEKLFF. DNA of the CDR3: TGCGCCAGCAGCCAGAGGGACAGTCGTAATGAAAAACTGTTTTTT.

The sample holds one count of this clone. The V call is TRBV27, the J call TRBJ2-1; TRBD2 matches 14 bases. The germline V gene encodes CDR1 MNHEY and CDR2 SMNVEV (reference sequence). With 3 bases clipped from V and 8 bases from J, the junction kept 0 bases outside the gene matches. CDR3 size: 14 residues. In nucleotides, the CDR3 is TGTGCCAGCAGTTTGGGACTAGCGGGAGATGAGCAGTTCTTC. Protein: CASSLGLAGDEQFF.

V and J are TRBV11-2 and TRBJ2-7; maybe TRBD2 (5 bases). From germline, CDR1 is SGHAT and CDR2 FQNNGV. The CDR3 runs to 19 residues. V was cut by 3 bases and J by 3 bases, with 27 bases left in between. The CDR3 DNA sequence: TGTGCCAGCAGCTTTGTTAATCTCGGACTGCCCGCTAGTATCTACGAGCAGTACTTC. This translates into CASSFVNLGLPASIYEQYF. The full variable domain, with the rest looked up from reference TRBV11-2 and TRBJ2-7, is EAGVAQSPRYKIIEKRQSVAFWCNPISGHATLYWYQQILGQGPKLLIQFQNNGVVDDSQLPKDRFSAERLKGVDSTLKIQPAKLEDSAVYLCASSFVNLGLPASIYEQYFGPGTRLTVT.

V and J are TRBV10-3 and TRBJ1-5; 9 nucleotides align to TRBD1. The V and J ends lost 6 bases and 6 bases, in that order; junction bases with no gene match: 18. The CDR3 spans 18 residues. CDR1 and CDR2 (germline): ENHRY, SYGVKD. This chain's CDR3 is CAISEKPPGQGFGQPQHF. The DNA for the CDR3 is TGTGCCATCAGCGAAAAACCACCGGGACAGGGATTCGGTCAGCCCCAGCATTTT.

The CDR3 loop is CASTPRQGAYNEQFF. Written as DNA, the CDR3 is TGTGCCAGCACCCCGAGACAGGGCGCCTACAATGAGCAGTTCTTC. The chain joins TRBV6-5 to TRBJ2-1; TRBD1 matches at 7 bases. This CDR3 is built from 15 residues. CDR1 is MNHEY and CDR2 is SVGAGI in the germline V gene. V dropped 7 bases and J dropped 2; count of bases not matched to a gene: 8.

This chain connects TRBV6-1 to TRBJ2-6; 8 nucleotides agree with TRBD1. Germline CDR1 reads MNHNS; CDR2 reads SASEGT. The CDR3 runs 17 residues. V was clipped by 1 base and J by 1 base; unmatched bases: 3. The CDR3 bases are TGTGCCAGCAGTGAAGGACAGGGGTGGTCTGGGGCCAACGTCCTGACTTTC. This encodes CASSEGQGWSGANVLTF.

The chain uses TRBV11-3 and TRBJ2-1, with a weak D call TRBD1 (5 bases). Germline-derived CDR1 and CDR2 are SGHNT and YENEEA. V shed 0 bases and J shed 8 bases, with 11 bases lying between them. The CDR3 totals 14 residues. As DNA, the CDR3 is TGTGCCAGCAGCTTAGATCCAGGGTCGGATGAGCAGTTCTTC. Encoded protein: CASSLDPGSDEQFF.

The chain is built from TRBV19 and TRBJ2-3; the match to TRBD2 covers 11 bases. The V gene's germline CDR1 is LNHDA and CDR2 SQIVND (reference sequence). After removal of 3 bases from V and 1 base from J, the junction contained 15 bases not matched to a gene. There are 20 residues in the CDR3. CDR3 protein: CASSMTAPELLAGGTDTQYF. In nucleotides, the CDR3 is TGTGCCAGTAGTATGACCGCCCCGGAATTACTAGCGGGAGGCACAGATACGCAGTATTTT.

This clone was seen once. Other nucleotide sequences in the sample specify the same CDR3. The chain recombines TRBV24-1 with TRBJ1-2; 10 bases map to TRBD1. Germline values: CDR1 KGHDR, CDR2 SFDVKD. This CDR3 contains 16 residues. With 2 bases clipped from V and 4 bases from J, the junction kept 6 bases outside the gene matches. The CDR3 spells CATSDSRTGGVYGYTF. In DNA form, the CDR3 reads TGTGCCACCAGTGATTCGAGGACAGGGGGGGTCTATGGCTACACCTTC.

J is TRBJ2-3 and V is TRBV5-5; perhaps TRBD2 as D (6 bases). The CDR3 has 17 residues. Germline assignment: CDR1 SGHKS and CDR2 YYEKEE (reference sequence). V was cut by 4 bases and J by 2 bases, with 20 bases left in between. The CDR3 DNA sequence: TGTGCCAGCAGCCCATTGACCCAGCGGGCGAACACAGATACGCAGTATTTT. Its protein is CASSPLTQRANTDTQYF. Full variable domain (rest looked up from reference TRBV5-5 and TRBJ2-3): DAGVTQSPTHLIKTRGQQVTLRCSPISGHKSVSWYQQVLGQGPQFIFQYYEKEERGRGNFPDRFSARQFPNYSSELNVNALLLGDSALYLCASSPLTQRANTDTQYFGPGTRLTVL.